A selection of T cell receptor beta chains follows, all from one sample in a study of blood T cell repertoires in COVID-19. Data came from immunoSEQ multiplex PCR; TCRdb stores just in-frame clones and leaves some out. Here the sample spans 450,000 to 500,000 clones, around 90% being singletons. The source material was PBMCs or T cells enriched from blood (not recorded which). All receptors come from a woman under 30 who had recovered from COVID-19. The conserved cysteine and the conserved F or W are not part of the CDR3 here.

ASSLSGGIMNTEAF,TRBV27
ASSTQGQSYEQY,TRBV5-1
ASSPQGSRGQPQH,TRBV18
ASIRGDSPLH,TRBV2
AWSPLIRRVNEKLF,TRBV30
SVDAEPGVVTDTQY,TRBV29-1
ASSSLPGTEAF,TRBV12-3/TRBV12-4
ASSYYDREFVGYT,TRBV6-5
ASTSTSGGPGGNEQF,TRBV3-1/TRBV3-2
ASSLGSSGRNNEQF,TRBV11-2
ASSPDRGRETQY,TRBV2
ASSVGQIQPTDTQY,TRBV9
ASSLPGSTYGYT,TRBV28
ASSQSGEAF,TRBV3-1/TRBV3-2
ASSEVQFTDTQY,TRBV2
ASLFQRNTEAF,TRBV2
ASDPAYRSKENQTQY,TRBV7-9
AWWTGPSYEQY,TRBV30
ASSQVFSSGLGDTEAF,TRBV4-2
ASSPWGGTGPTYGYT,TRBV11-2
ASSLVAGGPYNEQF,TRBV5-1
ASSWGANYGYT,TRBV5-6
ASSDTGNTIY,TRBV9
ASRGDQETQY,TRBV2
ASTYGGGSPLH,TRBV12-3/TRBV12-4
ASSVTGGDTEAF,TRBV2
ASSSPGQGNTEAF,TRBV5-1
ASSYSLTSRGKRRQDQPQH,TRBV6-2/TRBV6-3
ASSLMGQSSYNEQF,TRBV5-1
ASGLRQAYEQY,TRBV12-5
ASSRAPGLGQV,TRBV6-5
ASSPGLFTDTQY,TRBV11-2